This TCR beta chain was sequenced in a study of T cell changes during pregnancy in multiple sclerosis. Some clones are missing from TCRdb's copy, which holds only in-frame ones; the method was immunoSEQ multiplex PCR. There are fewer than 65,000 clones in the sample; about nine tenths occur only once, and about 1.2% lies in the top ten. The CDR3 runs 15 residues. Germline V CDR1 and CDR2: SQVTM, ANQGSEA. V dropped 5 bases and J dropped 2; count of bases not matched to a gene: 7. The receptor comes from a female donor in good health, enrolled as a control in a pregnancy study. This chain links TRBV29-1 with TRBJ2-3; the match to TRBD2 covers 10 bases. This sample comprised peripheral blood, obtained after pregnancy. CDR3 sequence reads: CSVSLAGGPTDTQYF. The CDR3 DNA is TGCAGCGTTAGTTTAGCGGGGGGCCCCACAGATACGCAGTATTTT.